The clone carrying this T cell receptor (beta chain) has only a few counts. Expressed TCRB transcripts were sequenced because the entire RNA isolate underwent reverse transcription. Measured with immunoSEQ multiplex PCR; TCRdb has only the in-frame clones, and not every one. The sample contains about 220,000 clones, about a tenth of which appear only once. This specimen comes from a study of beta chain features in type 1 diabetes. CDR1 is SNHLY, CDR2 FYNNEI, per germline. V was clipped by 7 bases and J by 6 bases, with 22 bases between them. CDR3 length: 15 amino acids. This receptor was identified in a man aged 18 to 35 in good health. The rearrangement uses TRBV2 and TRBJ2-7; D may be TRBD2 (5 bases). The sequenced sample was central memory CD4+ T cells from blood. CDR3 in DNA: TGTGCCAGCATCTCGGTGCGAGGGTCCCACGTCGAGCAGTACTTC. Its protein product is CASISVRGSHVEQYF.